This T cell receptor beta chain was identified during a study of T cell repertoires in cytomegalovirus infection. As for the study in general: Matching HLA type, along with CMV infection, was indicated by public TCR beta signatures. Findings and caveats of the study: There were carriers of CMV plus the relevant HLA, and cumulative public TCR beta family frequency identified them. The ex vivo response was dominated by HLA-C-restricted CMV-specific TCR beta clonotypes.

CDR3 length: 15 residues. The germline CDR1 and CDR2 sequences are SGHVS and FQNEAQ. V was cut by 0 bases and J by 3 bases, with 11 bases left in between. On this clonotype: What it binds is unknown.

One entry per CDR3 protein, called by TCRdb with MiXCR from the reads. Here the sample spans approximately 320,000 distinct CDR3 sequences, more than 8% being singletons. Sequenced sample: PBMCs. The rearrangement links TRBV7-8 to TRBJ1-1; perhaps TRBD1 as D (5 bases). The clonotype was recovered from a human donor in good health (CMV status not recorded). Some clones in this sample may be carry-over from other donors' samples. CDR3 sequence reads: CASSLAPGHYTEAFF. CDR3 in DNA: TGTGCCAGCAGCTTAGCGCCAGGGCATTACACTGAAGCTTTCTTT.